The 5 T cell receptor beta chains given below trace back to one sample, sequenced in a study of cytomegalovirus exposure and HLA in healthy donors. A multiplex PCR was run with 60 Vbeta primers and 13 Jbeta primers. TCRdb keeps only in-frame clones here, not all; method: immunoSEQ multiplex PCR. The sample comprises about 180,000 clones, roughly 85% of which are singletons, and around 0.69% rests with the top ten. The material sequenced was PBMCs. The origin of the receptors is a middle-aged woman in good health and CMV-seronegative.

The chain's CDR3 is CASSLNILAGGREQFF. CDR3 coding DNA: TGTGCCAGCAGTTTAAATATCCTAGCGGGAGGCAGAGAGCAGTTCTTC. The chain carries TRBV27 and TRBJ2-1; 11 nucleotides align to TRBD2. Per the germline V gene, CDR1 is MNHEY and CDR2 is SMNVEV (reference sequence). The CDR3 totals 16 residues. V lost 2 bases and J lost 10; bases outside the gene matches: 10.

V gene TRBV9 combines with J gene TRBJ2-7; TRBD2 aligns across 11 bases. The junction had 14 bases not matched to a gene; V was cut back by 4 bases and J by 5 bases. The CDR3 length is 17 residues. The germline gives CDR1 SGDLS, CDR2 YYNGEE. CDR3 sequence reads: CASSPRGSGRAGHEQYF. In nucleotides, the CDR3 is TGTGCCAGCAGCCCCCGGGGTAGCGGGAGGGCAGGCCACGAGCAGTACTTC.

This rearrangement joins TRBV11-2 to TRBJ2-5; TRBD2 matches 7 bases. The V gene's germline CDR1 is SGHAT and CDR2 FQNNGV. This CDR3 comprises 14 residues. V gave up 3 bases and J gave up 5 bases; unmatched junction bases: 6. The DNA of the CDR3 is TGTGCCAGCAGCTTCCAGGGACTAAAGGAGACCCAGTACTTC. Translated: CASSFQGLKETQYF. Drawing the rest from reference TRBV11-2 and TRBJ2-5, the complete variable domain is EAGVAQSPRYKIIEKRQSVAFWCNPISGHATLYWYQQILGQGPKLLIQFQNNGVVDDSQLPKDRFSAERLKGVDSTLKIQPAKLEDSAVYLCASSFQGLKETQYFGPGTRLLVL.

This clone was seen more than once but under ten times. CDR3 protein: CASSDGQGLYTYEQYF. CDR3 bases: TGCGCCAGCAGCGACGGCCAGGGGCTATATACCTACGAGCAGTACTTC. The rearrangement joins TRBV5-1 to TRBJ2-7, with D possibly being TRBD1 (6 bases). The CDR3 length is 16 residues. CDR1 is SGHRS, CDR2 YFSETQ, per germline. Between the trimmed V and J ends, which lost 4 bases and 2 bases, there was a span of 19 bases.

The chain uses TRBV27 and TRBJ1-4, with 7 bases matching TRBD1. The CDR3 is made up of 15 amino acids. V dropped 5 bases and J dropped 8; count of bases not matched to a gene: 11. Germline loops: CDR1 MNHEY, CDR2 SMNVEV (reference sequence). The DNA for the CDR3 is TGTGCCAGCAGTGACAGGGTCCCCAGTTGGGAAAAACTGTTTTTT. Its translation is CASSDRVPSWEKLFF.